One and the same sample provided the 30 T cell receptor beta chains below, sequenced in a study of identifying expanded T cells in peripheral blood. Repertoires were generated with immunoSEQ multiplex PCR, while TCRdb's copy carries only in-frame clones and drops some. The table includes tens of thousands of clones, approximately 89% detected once. Sequences were obtained from blood. The receptors originated from a person aged 18 to 70 in good health.

The V call is TRBV6-5, the J call TRBJ1-1, with D perhaps TRBD1 (5 bases). The CDR3 runs 13 residues. V was pared by 5 bases and J by 1 base, with 8 bases between. Germline CDR1 MNHEY, CDR2 SVGAGI. The CDR3 sequence is CASSRQRNTEAFF. The CDR3 nucleotides read TGTGCCAGCAGTCGACAGAGGAACACTGAAGCTTTCTTT.

Only a few counts were recorded for this clone. J is TRBJ1-2 and V is TRBV2; TRBD1 might be the D (5 bases). This CDR3 comprises 13 residues. The V end was cut by 3 bases, the J end by 3 bases, with 8 bases between. Germline loops: CDR1 SNHLY, CDR2 FYNNEI. In DNA, the CDR3 is TGTGCCAGCAGTGATGGGGACTACTATGGCTACACCTTC. This gives the protein CASSDGDYYGYTF.

V usage is TRBV9 and J usage is TRBJ1-6; D is unresolved. Germline V gene sequence: CDR1 SGDLS, CDR2 YYNGEE. The CDR3 covers 14 residues. V dropped 0 bases and J dropped 4 bases, with 5 bases sitting between them. This chain's CDR3 is CASSVDQYNSPLHF. The CDR3 coding sequence is TGTGCCAGCAGCGTAGACCAGTATAATTCACCCCTCCACTTT.

The chain recombines TRBV28 with TRBJ1-1, with 8 bases aligning to TRBD1. CDR3 length equals 15 residues. V dropped 5 bases and J dropped 5; count of bases not matched to a gene: 10. CDR1 and CDR2 (germline): MDHEN, SYDVKM. The CDR3 DNA reads as TGTGCCAGCAGTGGCACCGGGACAGGCAGGACTGAAGCTTTCTTT. Amino acid sequence: CASSGTGTGRTEAFF.

The CDR3: CASSLRLAGETDQETQYF. CDR3 in DNA: TGTGCCAGCAGCTTACGACTAGCGGGGGAGACCGACCAAGAGACCCAGTACTTC. This chain joins TRBV21-1 and TRBJ2-5; TRBD2 is the table's D call, not checked against the DNA. TRBV21-1 corresponds to a pseudogene. This CDR3 is 18 amino acids long.

The chain is built from TRBV7-6 and TRBJ2-7; 9 positions agree with TRBD2. This CDR3 comprises 15 residues. Trimming at V came to 5 bases and at J to 3 bases, leaving 8 bases not matched to a gene. Germline V lookup: CDR1 SGHVS, CDR2 FNYEAQ. CDR3 protein: CASSKGLAGDYEQYF. In DNA form, the CDR3 reads TGTGCCAGCAGCAAGGGGTTAGCGGGAGACTACGAGCAGTACTTC.

The chain joins TRBV28 to TRBJ1-2; D call uncertain. Germline CDR1 MDHEN, CDR2 SYDVKM. Trimming removed 5 bases at V and 0 bases at J, with 4 bases between. This CDR3 spans 12 amino acids. In DNA, the CDR3 is TGTGCCAGCAGTGATGCTAACTATGGCTACACCTTC. Its translation: CASSDANYGYTF.

This chain connects TRBV7-8 to TRBJ2-7; 7 bases line up with TRBD2. This CDR3 region has 14 residues. Germline CDR1 and CDR2: SGHVS and FQNEAQ. V was pared by 7 bases and J by 2 bases, with 8 bases of the junction left unmatched. The CDR3 DNA reads as TGTGCCAGCAAACATGGCGGGGGTACCTACGAGCAGTACTTC. Residues: CASKHGGGTYEQYF.

The genes are TRBV6-4 and TRBJ1-1; D is unclear. The germline V and J ends were trimmed by 5 bases and 5 bases, with 15 bases remaining between them. The CDR3 is made up of 14 amino acids. Germline V lookup: CDR1 MRHNA, CDR2 SNTAGT. CDR3 nucleotide sequence: TGTGCCAGCAGTCGGGCTATGGAAGATACTGAAGCTTTCTTT. Its protein product is CASSRAMEDTEAFF.

The table lists this clone with a few counts. The CDR3 reads CASSARTGTRPQHF. The CDR3 nucleotides read TGTGCCAGCAGCGCAAGGACAGGTACTCGGCCCCAGCATTTT. V and J are TRBV6-1 and TRBJ1-5; 7 nucleotides line up with TRBD1. With 6 bases clipped from V and 9 bases from J, the junction kept 11 bases outside the gene matches. CDR1 is MNHNS and CDR2 is SASEGT in the germline V gene. The CDR3 is 14 residues long.

V and J are TRBV2 and TRBJ2-1; TRBD1 matches 8 bases. With V trimmed by 3 bases and J by 5 bases, 3 bases remained unmatched. Germline CDR1 and CDR2: SNHLY and FYNNEI. This CDR3 has 14 amino acids. The CDR3 loop reads CASSDKTGDNEQFF. In DNA, the CDR3 is TGTGCCAGCAGTGATAAGACAGGGGACAATGAGCAGTTCTTC.

V is TRBV7-6 and J is TRBJ2-5; the D is unclear. In germline, CDR1 is SGHVS, CDR2 FNYEAQ. Deletions cut 2 bases from V and 4 bases from J, with 8 bases between. The CDR3 has 13 amino acids. For the CDR3, the DNA is TGTGCCAGCAGCTTATGGGAAACAGAGACCCAGTACTTC. Translation: CASSLWETETQYF.

By its share, this clone is medium-sized (0.01 to 0.1%). V and J are TRBV6-4 and TRBJ2-3; a weak D match, TRBD2 (6 bases). Germline-derived CDR1 and CDR2 are MRHNA and SNTAGT. The CDR3 has 14 residues. The V end was cut by 4 bases, the J end by 1 base, with 9 bases between. CDR3 DNA: TGTGCCAGCAGTGCTAGCGACGGCACAGATACGCAGTATTTT. This translates into CASSASDGTDTQYF.

The chain uses TRBV25-1 and TRBJ2-2; D is unresolved. The V gene's germline CDR1 is MGHDK and CDR2 SYGVNS. Trimming removed 8 bases at V and 5 bases at J, with 9 bases between. This CDR3 is 12 amino acids long. CDR3 protein: CASSGDTGELFF. DNA for the CDR3: TGTGCCAGCTCCGGCGATACCGGGGAGCTGTTTTTT.

The chain recombines TRBV28 with TRBJ2-1; no reliable D call. The germline V gene encodes CDR1 MDHEN and CDR2 SYDVKM. With 4 bases removed from V and 8 bases from J, the gap between germline ends came to 9 bases. The CDR3 sequence is 12 residues long. CDR3 sequence reads: CASSSYQDEQFF. CDR3 coding DNA: TGTGCCAGCAGTTCCTATCAGGATGAGCAGTTCTTC.

The chain joins TRBV5-1 to TRBJ2-5; D might be TRBD1 or TRBD2, each matching 5 bases. Germline CDR1 and CDR2: SGHRS and YFSETQ. This CDR3 is built from 14 residues. The germline V and J ends were trimmed by 1 base and 2 bases, with 9 bases remaining between them. The CDR3 region has the DNA TGCGCCAGCAGCTTGCTGGGGGTGCAAGAGACCCAGTACTTC. This gives the protein CASSLLGVQETQYF.

The CDR3: CASSVTELPQYF. The CDR3 DNA follows: TGTGCCAGCTCAGTGACAGAACTTCCGCAGTACTTC. The rearrangement links TRBV18 to TRBJ2-7; D might be TRBD1 (5 bases). V lost 5 bases, J lost 9 bases, and 14 bases lay in between. CDR1 and CDR2 from the germline V gene are KGHSH and LQKENI. The CDR3 has 12 residues. The whole variable domain, filled in from reference TRBV18 and TRBJ2-7, reads NAGVMQNPRHLVRRRGQEARLRCSPMKGHSHVYWYRQLPEEGLKFMVYLQKENIIDESGMPKERFSAEFPKEGPSILRIQQVVRGDSAAYFCASSVTELPQYFGPGTRLTVT.

Here the CDR3 DNA reads TGTGCCAGCAGTTACTACAGGTCGCCTGAAGCTTTCTTT. This sequence encodes CASSYYRSPEAFF. This chain links TRBV6-5 with TRBJ1-1, with D maybe TRBD1 (5 bases). V shed 1 base and J shed 6 bases, with 9 bases lying between them. The V gene's germline CDR1 is MNHEY and CDR2 SVGAGI. The CDR3 has 13 residues.

A word on this clone: Other DNA sequences in the sample encode the same CDR3. V is TRBV7-9 and J is TRBJ1-3; a possible D gene is TRBD1 (5 bases). Deletions cut 1 base from V and 3 bases from J, with 7 bases between. The CDR3 length is 14 residues. In germline, CDR1 is SEHNR, CDR2 FQNEAQ (reference sequence). DNA for the CDR3: TGTGCCAGCAGCTTAGAACAGGTTGGAAACACCATATATTTT. Translated: CASSLEQVGNTIYF.

The V and J genes are TRBV28 and TRBJ2-4; 8 nucleotides line up with TRBD1. Germline V gives CDR1 MDHEN, CDR2 SYDVKM. J lost 7 bases, V lost 5 bases, and 10 bases had no gene match. CDR3 length: 15 residues. The CDR3 protein is CASSPAGQGRNIQYF. CDR3 coding DNA: TGTGCCAGCAGTCCAGCAGGACAGGGACGGAACATTCAGTACTTC.

This clone has a handful of counts. The chain joins TRBV10-2 to TRBJ1-3; 9 nucleotides match TRBD1. J lost 6 bases, V lost 5 bases, and 5 bases had no gene match. The CDR3 loop spans 14 amino acids. Germline V gene data show CDR1 as WSHSY and CDR2 as SAAADI. The CDR3 DNA reads TGCGCCAGCAGTAGGACAGGGGAGGCAAACACCATATATTTT. As protein: CASSRTGEANTIYF.

A single count supports this clone. The chain carries TRBV12-5 and TRBJ1-5, with D possibly TRBD1 on 5 matching bases. Germline-derived CDR1 and CDR2 are LGHNT and FRNRAP. V lost 2 bases and J lost 4, with 12 bases in between. This CDR3 region has 15 residues. As DNA, the CDR3 is TGTGCTAGTGGTTTGACCCCGGACATAAATCAGCCCCAGCATTTT. Its protein product is CASGLTPDINQPQHF.

The V and J genes are TRBV2 and TRBJ2-1; possibly TRBD1 or TRBD2 for D (5 bases each). The CDR3 spans 15 residues. Germline CDR1 and CDR2: SNHLY and FYNNEI. The V gene lost 4 bases and the J gene lost 2 bases, with 12 bases spanning the gap. The CDR3 coding sequence is TGTGCCAGCAGTGTTGGGGGTTCCGCCTACAATGAGCAGTTCTTC. The encoded protein is CASSVGGSAYNEQFF.

This clone was seen a single time. The chain joins TRBV11-2 to TRBJ1-2; 9 bases agree with TRBD1. The germline CDR1 and CDR2 sequences are SGHAT and FQNNGV. The CDR3 length is 19 residues. The trim removed 1 base at V and 4 bases at J, leaving 16 bases unmatched. In DNA form, the CDR3 reads TGTGCCAGCAGCTTAGTGAATCACCCCCGGGACAGGGCTTTCTATGGCTACACCTTC. Translation: CASSLVNHPRDRAFYGYTF.

The chain has TRBV4-2 and TRBJ2-5; D gene unclear. Between the trimmed V and J ends, which lost 5 bases and 1 base, there was a span of 11 bases. CDR3 size: 14 residues. Germline CDR1 LGHNA, CDR2 YNFKEQ. This chain's CDR3 is CASSTTGLQETQYF. DNA of the CDR3: TGTGCCAGCAGCACGACGGGCCTCCAAGAGACCCAGTACTTC.

The rearrangement uses TRBV19 and TRBJ2-3, with unresolved D. CDR1 is LNHDA, CDR2 SQIVND, per germline (reference sequence). The CDR3 length is 12 residues. Trimming pared 6 bases from V and 5 bases from J, leaving 9 bases between. The CDR3 sequence is CASRPRGDTQYF. The CDR3 DNA is TGTGCCAGTAGACCCCGTGGAGATACGCAGTATTTT.

The chain employs TRBV5-4 and TRBJ2-7; D unclear. The germline V gene encodes CDR1 SGHNT and CDR2 YYREEE (reference sequence). CDR3 length equals 12 residues. The ends were cut back, 5 bases at V and 7 bases at J, with 13 bases in the middle. The CDR3, as DNA: TGTGCCAGCAGTCAAAGCACCATGGAGCAGTACTTC. It translates to CASSQSTMEQYF.

The CDR3 here is CASSAYEQYF. DNA for the CDR3: TGTGCCAGCAGTGCTTACGAGCAGTACTTC. The rearrangement uses TRBV2 and TRBJ2-7; unclear D gene. Germline V gene lookup returns CDR1 SNHLY and CDR2 FYNNEI. V was cut by 4 bases and J by 4 bases, with 2 bases left in between. The CDR3 has 10 amino acids.

This chain links TRBV5-1 with TRBJ2-3, with a tentative D call TRBD1 (6 bases). With 3 bases removed from V and 0 bases from J, the gap between germline ends came to 11 bases. Germline assignment: CDR1 SGHRS and CDR2 YFSETQ. The CDR3 sequence is 15 residues long. The CDR3 coding sequence is TGCGCCAGCAGCTACAGGGTGGTGAGCACAGATACGCAGTATTTT. Amino acids: CASSYRVVSTDTQYF. Using reference TRBV5-1 and TRBJ2-3 for the parts outside the CDR3, the full variable domain is KAGVTQTPRYLIKTRGQQVTLSCSPISGHRSVSWYQQTPGQGLQFLFEYFSETQRNKGNFPGRFSGRQFSNSRSEMNVSTLELGDSALYLCASSYRVVSTDTQYFGPGTRLTVL.

V is TRBV21-1 and J is TRBJ1-4; the DNA was not used to check the table's D call, TRBD1. TRBV21-1 is assigned pseudogene status. This CDR3 contains 17 residues. As DNA, the CDR3 is TGTGCCAGCAGCAAAGCGGGACAAGCCCTGGGTAATGAAAAACTGTTTTTT. Its protein is CASSKAGQALGNEKLFF.